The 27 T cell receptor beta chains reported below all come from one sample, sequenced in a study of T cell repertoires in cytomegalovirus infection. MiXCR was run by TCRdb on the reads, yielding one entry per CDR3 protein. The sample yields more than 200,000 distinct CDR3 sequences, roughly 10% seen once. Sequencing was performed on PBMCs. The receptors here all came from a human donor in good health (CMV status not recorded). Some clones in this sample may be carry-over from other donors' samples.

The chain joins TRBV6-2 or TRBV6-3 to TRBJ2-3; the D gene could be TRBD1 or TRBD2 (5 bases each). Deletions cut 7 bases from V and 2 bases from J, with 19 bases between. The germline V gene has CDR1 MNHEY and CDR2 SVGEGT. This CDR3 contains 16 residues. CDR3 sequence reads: CASTPTDTGNTDTQYF. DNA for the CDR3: TGTGCCAGCACCCCCACGGACACCGGGAACACAGATACGCAGTATTTT.

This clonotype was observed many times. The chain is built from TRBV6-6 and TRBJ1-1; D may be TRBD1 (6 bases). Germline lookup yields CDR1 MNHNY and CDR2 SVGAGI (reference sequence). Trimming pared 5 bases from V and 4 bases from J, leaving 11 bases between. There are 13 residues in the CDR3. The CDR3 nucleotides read TGTGCCAGCAGTCGGACAGCCACCACTGAAGCTTTCTTT. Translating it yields CASSRTATTEAFF.

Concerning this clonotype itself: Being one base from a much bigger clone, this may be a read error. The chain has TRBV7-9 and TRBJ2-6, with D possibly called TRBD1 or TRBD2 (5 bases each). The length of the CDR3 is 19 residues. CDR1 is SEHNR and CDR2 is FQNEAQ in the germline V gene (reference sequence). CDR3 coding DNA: TGTGCCAGCAGCCCGAGGGACGTTCAAGCCGACTCTGGGGCCAACGTCCTGAGTTTC. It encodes CASSPRDVQADSGANVLSF.

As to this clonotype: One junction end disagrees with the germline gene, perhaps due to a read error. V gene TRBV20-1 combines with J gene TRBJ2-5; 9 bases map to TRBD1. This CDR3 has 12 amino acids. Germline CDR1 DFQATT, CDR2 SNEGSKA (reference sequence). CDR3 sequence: CSATDSTQGAFF. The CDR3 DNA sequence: TGCAGTGCTACGGATTCAACACAGGGGGCGTTCTTC.

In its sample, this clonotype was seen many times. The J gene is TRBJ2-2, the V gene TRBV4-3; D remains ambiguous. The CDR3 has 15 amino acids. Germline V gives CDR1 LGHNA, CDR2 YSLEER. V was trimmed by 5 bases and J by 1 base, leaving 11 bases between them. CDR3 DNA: TGCGCCAGCAGCAACTTAGGCTTGAACACCGGGGAGCTGTTTTTT. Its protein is CASSNLGLNTGELFF.

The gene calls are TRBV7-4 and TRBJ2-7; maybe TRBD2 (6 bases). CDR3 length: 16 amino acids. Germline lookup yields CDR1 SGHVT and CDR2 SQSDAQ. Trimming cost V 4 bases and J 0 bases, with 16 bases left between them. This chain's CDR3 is CASSSGGTSSSYEQYF. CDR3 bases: TGTGCCAGCAGCTCGGGCGGGACGTCAAGCTCCTACGAGCAGTACTTC.

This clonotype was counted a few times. CDR3 coding DNA: TGTGCCAGCAGCTTAGGAGGCAGGGCTGGCTACACCTTC. Residues: CASSLGGRAGYTF. This chain joins TRBV7-2 and TRBJ1-2; tentatively, D is TRBD1 (5 bases). CDR1 is SGHTA and CDR2 is FQGNSA in the germline V gene. The V end lost 1 base, the J end lost 7 bases, and 10 bases lay between the germline ends. This CDR3 is 13 amino acids long.

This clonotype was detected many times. CDR3 nucleotide sequence: TGTGCCAGCAGCAAGAGCGGGATGGGCCAAGAGACCCAGTACTTC. This sequence encodes CASSKSGMGQETQYF. The chain links TRBV7-2 to TRBJ2-5, with 7 bases lining up with TRBD2. There are 15 residues in the CDR3. The junction had 7 bases not matched to a gene; V was cut back by 5 bases and J by 1 base. Per germline, CDR1 SGHTA and CDR2 FQGNSA.

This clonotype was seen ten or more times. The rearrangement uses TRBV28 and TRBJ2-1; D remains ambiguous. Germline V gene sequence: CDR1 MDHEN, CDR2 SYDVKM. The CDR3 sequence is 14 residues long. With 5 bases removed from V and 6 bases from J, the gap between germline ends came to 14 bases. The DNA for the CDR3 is TGTGCCAGCAGTCCCCCGGGTGGTATCAATGAGCAGTTCTTC. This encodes CASSPPGGINEQFF. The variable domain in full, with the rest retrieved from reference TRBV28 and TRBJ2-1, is DVKVTQSSRYLVKRTGEKVFLECVQDMDHENMFWYRQDPGLGLRLIYFSYDVKMKEKGDIPEGYSVSREKKERFSLILESASTNQTSMYLCASSPPGGINEQFFGPGTRLTVL.

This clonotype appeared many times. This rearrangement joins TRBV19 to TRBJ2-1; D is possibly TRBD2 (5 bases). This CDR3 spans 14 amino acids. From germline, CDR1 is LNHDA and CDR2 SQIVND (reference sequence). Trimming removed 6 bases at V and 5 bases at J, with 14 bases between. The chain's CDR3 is CASSLSLGNNEQFF. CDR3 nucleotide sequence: TGTGCCAGTAGCCTCTCACTAGGGAACAATGAGCAGTTCTTC.

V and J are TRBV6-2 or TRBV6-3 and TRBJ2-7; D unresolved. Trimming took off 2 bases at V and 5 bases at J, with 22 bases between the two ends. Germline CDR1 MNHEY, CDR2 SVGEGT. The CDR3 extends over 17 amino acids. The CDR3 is CASSYDRKVGFGHEQYF. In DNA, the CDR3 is TGTGCCAGCAGTTACGACCGCAAAGTCGGCTTTGGGCACGAGCAGTACTTC.

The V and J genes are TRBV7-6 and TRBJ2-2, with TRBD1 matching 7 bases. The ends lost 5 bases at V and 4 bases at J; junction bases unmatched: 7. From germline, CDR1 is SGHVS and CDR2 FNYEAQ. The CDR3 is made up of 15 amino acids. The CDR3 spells CASSRPGGTTGELFF. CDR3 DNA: TGTGCCAGCAGCCGCCCAGGGGGTACCACCGGGGAGCTGTTTTTT. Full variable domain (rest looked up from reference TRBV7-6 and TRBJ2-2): GAGVSQSPRYKVTKRGQDVALRCDPISGHVSLYWYRQALGQGPEFLTYFNYEAQQDKSGLPNDRFSAERPEGSISTLTIQRTEQRDSAMYRCASSRPGGTTGELFFGEGSRLTVL.

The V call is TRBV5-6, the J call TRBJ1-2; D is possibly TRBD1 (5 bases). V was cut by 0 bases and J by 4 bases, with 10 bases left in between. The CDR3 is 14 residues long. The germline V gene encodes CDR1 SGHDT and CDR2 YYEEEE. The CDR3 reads CASSLEAGSYGYTF. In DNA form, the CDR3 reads TGTGCCAGCAGCTTGGAAGCAGGGTCCTATGGCTACACCTTC. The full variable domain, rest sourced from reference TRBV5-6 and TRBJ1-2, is DAGVTQSPTHLIKTRGQQVTLRCSPKSGHDTVSWYQQALGQGPQFIFQYYEEEERQRGNFPDRFSGHQFPNYSSELNVNALLLGDSALYLCASSLEAGSYGYTFGSGTRLTVV.

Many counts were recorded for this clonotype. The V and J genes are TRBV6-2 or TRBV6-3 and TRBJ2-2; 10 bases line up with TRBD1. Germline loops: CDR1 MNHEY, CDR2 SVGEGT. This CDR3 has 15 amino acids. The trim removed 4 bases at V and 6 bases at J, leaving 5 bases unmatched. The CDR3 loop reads CASSSTGTGAGELFF. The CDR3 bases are TGTGCCAGCAGTTCCACCGGGACAGGGGCCGGGGAGCTGTTTTTT.

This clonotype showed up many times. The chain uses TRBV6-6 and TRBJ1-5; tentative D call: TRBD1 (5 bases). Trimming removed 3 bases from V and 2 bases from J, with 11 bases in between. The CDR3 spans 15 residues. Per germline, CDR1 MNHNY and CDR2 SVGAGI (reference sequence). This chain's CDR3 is CASSYRGWGNQPQHF. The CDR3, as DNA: TGTGCCAGCAGTTATAGGGGATGGGGCAATCAGCCCCAGCATTTT.

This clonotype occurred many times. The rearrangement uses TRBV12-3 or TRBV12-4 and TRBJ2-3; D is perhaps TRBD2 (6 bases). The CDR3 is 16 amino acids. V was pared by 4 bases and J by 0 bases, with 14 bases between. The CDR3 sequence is CASSSTFRGSTDTQYF. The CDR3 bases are TGTGCCAGCAGTTCCACCTTCCGGGGGAGCACAGATACGCAGTATTTT.

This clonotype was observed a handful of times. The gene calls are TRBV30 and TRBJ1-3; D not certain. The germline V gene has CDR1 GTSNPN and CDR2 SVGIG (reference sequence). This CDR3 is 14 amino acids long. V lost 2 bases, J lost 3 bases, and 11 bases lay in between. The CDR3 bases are TGTGCCTGGAGTCCGCCCGGTCTTGGAAACACCATATATTTT. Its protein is CAWSPPGLGNTIYF.

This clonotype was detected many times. The chain's CDR3 is CASSLTGVPAGGFF. DNA for the CDR3: TGTGCCAGCAGCTTAACAGGTGTTCCAGCGGGGGGGTTCTTC. The rearrangement joins TRBV7-2 to TRBJ2-1; 9 nucleotides match TRBD2. Germline V CDR1 and CDR2: SGHTA, FQGNSA. The CDR3 sequence is 14 residues long. Trimming cost V 2 bases and J 15 bases; bases outside gene matches: 11.

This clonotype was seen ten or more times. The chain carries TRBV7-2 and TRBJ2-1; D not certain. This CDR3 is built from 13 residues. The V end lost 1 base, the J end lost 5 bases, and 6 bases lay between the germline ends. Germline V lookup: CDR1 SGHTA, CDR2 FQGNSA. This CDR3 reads CASSLERDNEQFF. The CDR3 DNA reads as TGTGCCAGCAGCTTAGAAAGGGACAATGAGCAGTTCTTC.

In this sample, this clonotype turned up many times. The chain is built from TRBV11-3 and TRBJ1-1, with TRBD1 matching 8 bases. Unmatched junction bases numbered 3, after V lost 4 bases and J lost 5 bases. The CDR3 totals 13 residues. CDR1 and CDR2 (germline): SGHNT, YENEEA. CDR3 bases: TGTGCCAGCAGCTCGTGGACAGGGACTGAAGCTTTCTTT. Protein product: CASSSWTGTEAFF.

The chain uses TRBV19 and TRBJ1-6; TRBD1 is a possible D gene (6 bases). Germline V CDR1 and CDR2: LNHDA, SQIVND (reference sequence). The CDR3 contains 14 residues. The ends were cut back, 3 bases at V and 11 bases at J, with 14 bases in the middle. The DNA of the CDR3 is TGTGCCAGTAGTATCTTGGGGGCGAGGGCACCCCTCCACTTT. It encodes CASSILGARAPLHF.

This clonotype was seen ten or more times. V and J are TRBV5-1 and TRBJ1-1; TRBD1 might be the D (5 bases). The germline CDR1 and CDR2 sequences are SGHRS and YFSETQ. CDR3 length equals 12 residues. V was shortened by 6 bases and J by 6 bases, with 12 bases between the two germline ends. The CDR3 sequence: CASKIGGSEAFF. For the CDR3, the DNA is TGCGCCAGCAAAATTGGGGGTTCTGAAGCTTTCTTT.

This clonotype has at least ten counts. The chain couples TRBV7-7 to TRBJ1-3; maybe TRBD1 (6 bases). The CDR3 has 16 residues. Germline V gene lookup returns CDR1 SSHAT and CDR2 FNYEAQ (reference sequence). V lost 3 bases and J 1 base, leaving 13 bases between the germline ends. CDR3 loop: CASSLGHPGSGNTIYF. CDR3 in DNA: TGTGCCAGCAGCTTGGGACACCCCGGTTCTGGAAACACCATATATTTT.

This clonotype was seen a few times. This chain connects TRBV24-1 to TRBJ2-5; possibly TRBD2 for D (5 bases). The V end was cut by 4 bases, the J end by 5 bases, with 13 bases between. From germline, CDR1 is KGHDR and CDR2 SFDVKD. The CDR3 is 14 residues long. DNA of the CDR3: TGTGCCACCAGTGACCACCGGAGAGGGGAGACCCAGTACTTC. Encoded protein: CATSDHRRGETQYF.

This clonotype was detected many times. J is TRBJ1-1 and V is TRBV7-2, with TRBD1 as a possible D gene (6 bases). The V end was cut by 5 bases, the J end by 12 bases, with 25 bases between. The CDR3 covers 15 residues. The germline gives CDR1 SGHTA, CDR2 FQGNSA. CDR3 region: CASSEPRGGGGRTFF. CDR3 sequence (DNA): TGTGCCAGCAGCGAGCCCCGGGGGGGCGGAGGAAGAACTTTCTTT. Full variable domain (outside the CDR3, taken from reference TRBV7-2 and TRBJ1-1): GAGVSQSPSNKVTEKGKDVELRCDPISGHTALYWYRQSLGQGLEFLIYFQGNSAPDKSGLPSDRFSAERTGGSVSTLTIQRTQQEDSAVYLCASSEPRGGGGRTFFGQGTRLTVV.

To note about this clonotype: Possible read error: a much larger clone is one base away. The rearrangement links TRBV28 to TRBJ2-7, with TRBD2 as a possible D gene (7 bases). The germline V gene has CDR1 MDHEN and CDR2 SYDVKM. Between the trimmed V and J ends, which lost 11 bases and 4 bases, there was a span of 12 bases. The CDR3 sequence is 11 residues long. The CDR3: CASGGRYEQYF. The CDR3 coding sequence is TGTGCCTCGGGGGGCCGGTACGAGCAGTACTTC.

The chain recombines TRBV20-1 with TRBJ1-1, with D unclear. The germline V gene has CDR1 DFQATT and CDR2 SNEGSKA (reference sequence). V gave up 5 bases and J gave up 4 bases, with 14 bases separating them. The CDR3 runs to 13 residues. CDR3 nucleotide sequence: TGCAGTGCTCCACTAGGTGGGATCACTGAAGCTTTCTTT. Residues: CSAPLGGITEAFF.